This TCR beta chain was captured by sequencing in a study of blood T cell repertoires in COVID-19. Study context: Sites across the United States, Italy and Spain contributed samples from acute and convalescent COVID-19. Sources were T cells, B-cell-depleted T cells, or PBMCs; the material itself was cDNA or gDNA.

Original processing notes: Amplified reference gene primers provided the basis for estimating nucleated cell counts. Generated by immunoSEQ multiplex PCR, the TCRdb table keeps only in-frame clones and is missing some. V, J and clone size are taken as reported in that table, and D and trimming were inferred from the DNA itself. The sample has a few hundred thousand clones, about 91% seen once. Germline assignment: CDR1 SGHNT and CDR2 YYREEE (reference sequence). Trimming removed 4 bases from V and 5 bases from J, with 9 bases in between. The CDR3 has 12 residues. This clone has only one observation. Sequencing was performed on peripheral blood. This sequence was found in a woman in her 40s who had recovered from COVID-19. This chain uses TRBV5-4 with TRBJ1-2, with a possible D match to TRBD1 (6 bases). The CDR3 nucleotides are TGTGCCAGCAGCCTGGACAGTTATGGCTACACCTTC. Amino acids: CASSLDSYGYTF. Complete variable domain (other parts from reference TRBV5-4 and TRBJ1-2): ETGVTQSPTHLIKTRGQQVTLRCSSQSGHNTVSWYQQALGQGPQFIFQYYREEENGRGNFPPRFSGLQFPNYSSELNVNALELDDSALYLCASSLDSYGYTFGSGTRLTVV.